This T cell receptor beta chain was recovered during a study of cytomegalovirus exposure and HLA in healthy donors. The overall study: The 100 to 150 validation repertoires and the roughly 690 first-cohort repertoires shared a platform, a later analysis reported. Study-wide findings and caveats: Some TCR beta chains (about 170 of them) were listed as cytomegalovirus-associated. The finding came from a later analysis; first-cohort TCR clusters tended to co-occur in the 120 or so validation repertoires.

Some clones are missing from TCRdb's copy, which holds only in-frame ones; the method was immunoSEQ multiplex PCR. The sample has around 130,000 clones, about 84% seen once. The junction had 6 bases not matched to a gene; V was cut back by 7 bases and J by 3 bases. Germline V gene data show CDR1 as SNHLY and CDR2 as FYNNEI. This CDR3 contains 14 residues. As for this clone: Antigen: not known.

The donors were in the roughly 110-subject validation cohort, distinct from the approximately 730-subject first cohort. The sequence was collected from a woman in her twenties or thirties in good health and CMV-seronegative. The V and J genes are TRBV2 and TRBJ1-5; TRBD1 agrees at 7 bases. Sequences were obtained from PBMCs. CDR3 protein: CASKGQAYNQPQHF. The CDR3 DNA is TGTGCCAGCAAAGGACAGGCTTACAATCAGCCCCAGCATTTT.